This T cell receptor (beta chain) was sequenced during a study of beta chain features in type 1 diabetes. Study in general: Patients were similar to healthy donors in age and gender (as well as in cell yields). General observations from the study: The naive, central memory and Treg TCRB repertoires showed an apparent similarity that was greater among patients than among healthy donors.

This clone came up a few times. Its target is unknown. The isolated RNA, all of it, was reverse transcribed, so expressed TCRB transcripts were what got sequenced. Regulatory, naive and central memory T cell samples averaged approximately 3.5 million reads. Clones were read by immunoSEQ multiplex PCR, and TCRdb kept only the in-frame ones, dropping some. This table has hundreds of thousands of clones, 15% to 20% appearing once. The ends lost 7 bases at V and 10 bases at J; junction bases unmatched: 19. CDR1 is MNHEY, CDR2 SMNVEV, per germline (reference sequence). The length of the CDR3 is 16 residues.

The V and J genes are TRBV27 and TRBJ1-1, with 9 bases matching TRBD1. The TCR was taken from a woman aged 18-29 years in good health. Sample: naive CD4+ T cells from blood. The CDR3 DNA reads as TGTGCCAGCACCCGTTGGGGAATATCGGACAGGGGCAGAGCTTTCTTT. Its translation is CASTRWGISDRGRAFF.